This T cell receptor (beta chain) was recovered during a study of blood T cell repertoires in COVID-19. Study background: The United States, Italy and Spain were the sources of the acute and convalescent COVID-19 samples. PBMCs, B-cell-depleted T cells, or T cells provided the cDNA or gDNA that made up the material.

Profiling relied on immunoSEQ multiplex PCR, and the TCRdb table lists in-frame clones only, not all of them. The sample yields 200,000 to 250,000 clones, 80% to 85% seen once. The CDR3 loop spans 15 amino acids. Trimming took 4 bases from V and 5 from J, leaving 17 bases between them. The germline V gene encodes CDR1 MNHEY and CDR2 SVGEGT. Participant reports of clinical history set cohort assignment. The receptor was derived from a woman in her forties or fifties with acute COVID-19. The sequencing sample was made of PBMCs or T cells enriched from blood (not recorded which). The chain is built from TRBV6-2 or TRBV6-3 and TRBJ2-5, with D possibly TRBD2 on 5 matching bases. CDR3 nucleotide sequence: TGTGCCAGCAGTTCTCCACTAGGCCAGAAGGAGACCCAGTACTTC. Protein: CASSSPLGQKETQYF.